The clone carrying this T cell receptor (beta chain) came up once. Losses at the gene ends were 6 bases for V and 8 bases for J; bases not matched to a gene: 7. CDR1 MNHEY and CDR2 SVGAGI come from the germline V gene. This CDR3 comprises 13 residues. Original handling: Amplification of reference gene primers provided the estimated nucleated cell counts. This table comes from immunoSEQ multiplex PCR, and its TCRdb copy is limited to in-frame clones, with some not included. The DNA was the basis for D and trimming; V, J and clone size are from that table. The sample has 180,000 or so clones; 85% are singletons. This entry is derived from a study of blood T cell repertoires in COVID-19. In the study overall: Italy, Spain and the United States were the sources of the convalescent and acute COVID-19 samples. From T cells, B-cell-depleted T cells, or PBMCs came the material, which was cDNA or gDNA.

V usage is TRBV6-5 and J usage is TRBJ1-1, with 9 bases matching TRBD1. This clonotype was sampled from a woman aged 55-70 years with acute or convalescent COVID-19. The sample comprised peripheral blood. The DNA of the CDR3 is TGTGCCAGCAGGGATAACAGGGGGCAAGAAGCTTTCTTT. Protein product: CASRDNRGQEAFF.